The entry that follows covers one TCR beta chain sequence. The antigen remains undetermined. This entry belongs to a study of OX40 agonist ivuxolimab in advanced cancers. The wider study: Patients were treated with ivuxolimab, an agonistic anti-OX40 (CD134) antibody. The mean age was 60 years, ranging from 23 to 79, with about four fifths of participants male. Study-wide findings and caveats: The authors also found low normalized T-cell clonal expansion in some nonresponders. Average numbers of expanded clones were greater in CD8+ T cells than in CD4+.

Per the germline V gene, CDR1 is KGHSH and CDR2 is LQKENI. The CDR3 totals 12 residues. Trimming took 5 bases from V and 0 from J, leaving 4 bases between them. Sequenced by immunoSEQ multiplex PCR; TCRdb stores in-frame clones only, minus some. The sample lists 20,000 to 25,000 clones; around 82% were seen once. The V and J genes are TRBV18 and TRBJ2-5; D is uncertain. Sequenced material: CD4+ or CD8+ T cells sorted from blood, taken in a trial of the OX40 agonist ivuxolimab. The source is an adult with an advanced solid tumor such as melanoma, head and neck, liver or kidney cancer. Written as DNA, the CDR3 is TGTGCCAGCTCATCTTACCAAGAGACCCAGTACTTC. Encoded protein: CASSSYQETQYF.